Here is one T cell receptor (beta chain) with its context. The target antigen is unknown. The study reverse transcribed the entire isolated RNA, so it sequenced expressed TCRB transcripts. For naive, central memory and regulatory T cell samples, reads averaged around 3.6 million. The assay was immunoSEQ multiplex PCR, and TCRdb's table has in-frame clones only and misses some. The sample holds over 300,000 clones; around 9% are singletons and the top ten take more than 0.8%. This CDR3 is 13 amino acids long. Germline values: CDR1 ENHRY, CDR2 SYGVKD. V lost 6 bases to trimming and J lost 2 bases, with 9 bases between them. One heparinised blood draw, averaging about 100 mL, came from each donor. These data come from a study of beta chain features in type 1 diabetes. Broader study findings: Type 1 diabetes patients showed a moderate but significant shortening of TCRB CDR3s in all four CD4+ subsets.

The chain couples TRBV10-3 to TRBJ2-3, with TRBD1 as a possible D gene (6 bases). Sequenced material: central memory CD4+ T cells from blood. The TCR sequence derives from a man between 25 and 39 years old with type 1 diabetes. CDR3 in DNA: TGTGCCATCAGGGACAGCGTCACAGATACGCAGTATTTT. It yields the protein CAIRDSVTDTQYF.